These 17 T cell receptor beta chains came from one sample sequenced in a study of OX40 agonist ivuxolimab in advanced cancers. This table comes from immunoSEQ multiplex PCR, and its TCRdb copy is limited to in-frame clones, with some not included. The data hold roughly 12,000 clones, with around 84% observed a single time. The sample was CD4+ or CD8+ T cells sorted from blood, taken in a trial of the OX40 agonist ivuxolimab. These receptors were taken from an adult with an advanced solid tumor such as melanoma, head and neck, liver or kidney cancer.

The chain is built from TRBV7-6 and TRBJ2-2; D gene unclear. V lost 5 bases to trimming and J lost 5 bases, with 15 bases between them. Germline-derived CDR1 and CDR2 are SGHVS and FNYEAQ. The CDR3 is 15 amino acids. CDR3 in DNA: TGTGCCAGCAGCCCACTTCTGGGCAGGACCGGGGAGCTGTTTTTT. Translated, it gives CASSPLLGRTGELFF.

The chain joins TRBV6-5 to TRBJ2-7, with D unresolved. Germline V gene data show CDR1 as MNHEY and CDR2 as SVGAGI. V was cut by 4 bases and J by 7 bases, with 14 bases left in between. This CDR3 is built from 13 residues. DNA for the CDR3: TGTGCCAGCAGTTTGACTCCCTCGCGGGAGCAGTACTTC. Protein sequence: CASSLTPSREQYF.

V gene TRBV5-1 combines with J gene TRBJ2-1; D is tentatively TRBD1 or TRBD2 (5 bases each). The CDR3 is made up of 14 amino acids. V shed 4 bases and J shed 2 bases, with 10 bases lying between them. CDR1 is SGHRS, CDR2 YFSETQ, per germline. CDR3 DNA: TGCGCCAGCAGCATGGGGACGGCCTACAATGAGCAGTTCTTC. Translation: CASSMGTAYNEQFF. The full variable domain, its missing parts supplied by reference TRBV5-1 and TRBJ2-1, is KAGVTQTPRYLIKTRGQQVTLSCSPISGHRSVSWYQQTPGQGLQFLFEYFSETQRNKGNFPGRFSGRQFSNSRSEMNVSTLELGDSALYLCASSMGTAYNEQFFGPGTRLTVL.

This chain connects TRBV11-2 to TRBJ2-1; tentatively, D is TRBD2 (6 bases). The CDR3 has 14 amino acids. The V end was cut by 7 bases, the J end by 6 bases, with 16 bases between. Germline V gives CDR1 SGHAT, CDR2 FQNNGV. CDR3 sequence reads: CASKEGGPLNEQFF. For the CDR3, the DNA is TGTGCCAGCAAGGAGGGAGGCCCCCTCAATGAGCAGTTCTTC.

This chain connects TRBV2 to TRBJ2-1; 9 bases are shared with TRBD2. Germline CDR1 is SNHLY and CDR2 is FYNNEI. The CDR3 runs 14 residues. Germline trimming cut 8 bases from V and 1 base from J; bases unmatched to any gene: 3. This CDR3 reads CASRRGGSYNEQFF. The CDR3 DNA follows: TGTGCCAGCCGGCGGGGGGGTTCCTACAATGAGCAGTTCTTC.

This clone has just a few counts. J is TRBJ1-3 and V is TRBV4-2; TRBD1 matches 7 bases. Germline CDR1 and CDR2: LGHNA and YNFKEQ. V gave up 4 bases and J gave up 0 bases; unmatched junction bases: 9. The length of the CDR3 is 17 residues. The CDR3 protein is CASSRSGGVNSGNTIYF. CDR3 in DNA: TGTGCCAGCAGCCGTTCAGGGGGAGTTAACTCTGGAAACACCATATATTTT.

The V gene is TRBV6-5, the J gene TRBJ2-7; the D is unclear. The CDR3 is 11 amino acids. Germline V gene sequence: CDR1 MNHEY, CDR2 SVGAGI. The V gene lost 2 bases and the J gene lost 5 bases, with 4 bases spanning the gap. The DNA of the CDR3 is TGTGCCAGCAGTTACCCCCACGAGCAGTACTTC. Its protein product is CASSYPHEQYF.

The table lists this clone with a few counts. The V and J genes are TRBV2 and TRBJ1-5; 8 positions agree with TRBD1. CDR1 and CDR2 (germline): SNHLY, FYNNEI. Trimming at V came to 8 bases and at J to 7 bases, leaving 4 bases not matched to a gene. CDR3 size: 12 residues. As DNA, the CDR3 is TGTGCCAGCGGGACAGGAGGGCAGCCCCAGCATTTT. Translating gives CASGTGGQPQHF.

This clone occurred a few times. The chain couples TRBV6-5 to TRBJ1-2, with 8 bases that match TRBD1. Germline V CDR1 and CDR2: MNHEY, SVGAGI. This CDR3 has 15 amino acids. J was trimmed by 6 bases and V by 0 bases; bases with no gene match: 6. CDR3: CASSYSPETGDGYTF. CDR3 nucleotides: TGTGCCAGCAGTTACTCGCCGGAGACAGGGGATGGCTACACCTTC.

CDR3 in amino acids: CASSEGWVTEAFF. In DNA, the CDR3 is TGTGCCAGCAGTGAGGGGTGGGTCACTGAAGCTTTCTTT. This rearrangement joins TRBV2 to TRBJ1-1; D remains unclear. Deletions cut 3 bases from V and 4 bases from J, with 9 bases between. Germline lookup yields CDR1 SNHLY and CDR2 FYNNEI. The CDR3 spans 13 residues. Supplemented by reference TRBV2 and TRBJ1-1, the full variable domain reads EPEVTQTPSHQVTQMGQEVILRCVPISNHLYFYWYRQILGQKVEFLVSFYNNEISEKSEIFDDQFSVERPDGSNFTLKIRSTKLEDSAMYFCASSEGWVTEAFFGQGTRLTVV.

V usage is TRBV5-1 and J usage is TRBJ2-1, with 10 bases aligning to TRBD2. The germline V gene has CDR1 SGHRS and CDR2 YFSETQ. The CDR3 is made up of 16 amino acids. V was pared by 1 base and J by 4 bases, with 5 bases of the junction left unmatched. The CDR3 nucleotides are TGCGCCAGCAGCTTGCGTAGCGGGGGGCGTTACAATGAGCAGTTCTTC. This translates into CASSLRSGGRYNEQFF.

The chain uses TRBV28 and TRBJ1-1; no definite D call. The V gene's germline CDR1 is MDHEN and CDR2 SYDVKM. The CDR3 is 15 residues long. V dropped 3 bases and J dropped 1 base, with 12 bases sitting between them. CDR3 in amino acids: CASSFYTRTNTEAFF. Here the CDR3 DNA reads TGTGCCAGCAGTTTTTACACGAGAACGAACACTGAAGCTTTCTTT.

This chain connects TRBV27 to TRBJ1-1; 8 bases are shared with TRBD1. This CDR3 comprises 14 residues. With V trimmed by 7 bases and J by 0 bases, 4 bases remained unmatched. The germline gives CDR1 MNHEY, CDR2 SMNVEV (reference sequence). CDR3 coding DNA: TGTGCCAGCAAAGGACAGGGCTTGAACACTGAAGCTTTCTTT. Amino acids: CASKGQGLNTEAFF.

J is TRBJ1-4 and V is TRBV19; perhaps TRBD1 as D (5 bases). V dropped 3 bases and J dropped 8 bases, with 16 bases sitting between them. CDR3 size: 15 residues. CDR1 and CDR2 (germline): LNHDA, SQIVND (reference sequence). The CDR3 reads CASSIPGYEGEKLFF. The CDR3 DNA sequence: TGTGCCAGTAGTATCCCAGGCTACGAGGGGGAAAAACTGTTTTTT.

This clone was seen once. The chain couples TRBV27 to TRBJ2-7; TRBD1 might be the D (7 bases). The germline CDR1 and CDR2 sequences are MNHEY and SMNVEV (reference sequence). This CDR3 is built from 17 residues. Trimming cost V 6 bases and J 3 bases, with 24 bases left between them. The CDR3 here is CASRRQGLEDYYYEQYF. For the CDR3, the DNA is TGTGCCAGCAGAAGACAGGGACTGGAAGACTACTACTACGAGCAGTACTTC.

The chain links TRBV29-1 to TRBJ2-3; TRBD2 is a possible D gene (7 bases). This CDR3 comprises 15 residues. The V gene lost 2 bases and the J gene lost 2 bases, with 14 bases spanning the gap. CDR1 is SQVTM, CDR2 ANQGSEA, per germline. The CDR3 DNA is TGCAGCGTTGAACTCGGCCGGGGGGCCACAGATACGCAGTATTTT. Amino acid sequence: CSVELGRGATDTQYF.

This chain connects TRBV4-1 to TRBJ2-7, with 7 bases identical to TRBD1. The germline gives CDR1 MGHRA, CDR2 YSYEKL. CDR3 length: 16 residues. V lost 2 bases and J lost 2; bases outside the gene matches: 9. CDR3: CASSQRTGLQPYEQYF. The CDR3 DNA reads as TGCGCCAGCAGCCAACGGACAGGACTCCAACCCTACGAGCAGTACTTC.